This T cell receptor beta chain was captured in a study of blood T cell repertoires in COVID-19. Produced via immunoSEQ multiplex PCR; TCRdb's table is partial and in-frame only. The data hold roughly 100,000 clones, with 75% to 85% observed a single time. This clone has only one observation. The CDR3 runs to 18 residues. V lost 5 bases and J 4 bases, leaving 26 bases between the germline ends. In germline, CDR1 is SGHAT, CDR2 FQNNGV. Sequencing input: peripheral blood. This receptor was obtained from an older woman with acute or convalescent COVID-19. V gene TRBV11-2 combines with J gene TRBJ2-5, with a weak D call TRBD1 (6 bases). Written as DNA, the CDR3 is TGTGCCAGCAGCCATTTCCGGGACACCATCCTCGCGGGAGAGACCCAGTACTTC. Encoded protein: CASSHFRDTILAGETQYF.